Following are 25 T cell receptor beta chains from one sample sequenced in a study of OX40 agonist ivuxolimab in advanced cancers. Generated by immunoSEQ multiplex PCR, the TCRdb table keeps only in-frame clones and is missing some. The sample carries over 35,000 clones, roughly 89% recorded once. The sequences come from CD4+ or CD8+ T cells sorted from blood, collected in a trial of the OX40 agonist ivuxolimab. Receptors were obtained from an adult with an advanced solid tumor such as melanoma, head and neck, liver or kidney cancer.

This rearrangement joins TRBV19 to TRBJ2-1, with no clear D. Trimming left V 2 bases short and J 4 bases short, with 9 bases between. CDR3 length: 14 amino acids. CDR1 and CDR2 from the germline V gene are LNHDA and SQIVND (reference sequence). In DNA form, the CDR3 reads TGTGCCAGTAGTATATGGCGGCAGTACAATGAGCAGTTCTTC. It translates to CASSIWRQYNEQFF.

The V and J genes are TRBV6-1 and TRBJ2-7, with TRBD1 as a possible D gene (6 bases). The CDR3 loop spans 14 amino acids. V was trimmed by 7 bases and J by 6 bases, leaving 19 bases between them. Germline CDR1 reads MNHNS; CDR2 reads SASEGT. CDR3 sequence reads: CASIEVGAPGEQYF. As DNA, the CDR3 is TGTGCCAGCATCGAAGTGGGGGCGCCCGGCGAGCAGTACTTC.

This chain connects TRBV27 to TRBJ2-7, with D tentatively TRBD1 (6 bases). The CDR3 totals 14 residues. CDR1 is MNHEY, CDR2 SMNVEV, per germline (reference sequence). With 6 bases removed from V and 2 bases from J, the gap between germline ends came to 14 bases. CDR3 amino acids: CASSLMGAPYEQYF. The CDR3 DNA reads as TGTGCCAGCAGCCTTATGGGGGCCCCCTACGAGCAGTACTTC.

This clone came up once. The chain couples TRBV4-1 to TRBJ2-3; D remains unclear. Germline V gene data show CDR1 as MGHRA and CDR2 as YSYEKL. V shed 0 bases and J shed 4 bases, with 5 bases lying between them. The CDR3 extends over 13 amino acids. The chain's CDR3 is CASSQDVADTQYF. CDR3 sequence (DNA): TGCGCCAGCAGCCAAGATGTGGCAGATACGCAGTATTTT.

This sequence joins TRBV11-1 and TRBJ2-2; D perhaps matches TRBD1 (5 bases). V lost 4 bases and J 4 bases, leaving 16 bases between the germline ends. Germline V lookup: CDR1 SGHAT, CDR2 FQDESV (reference sequence). The CDR3 contains 16 residues. This chain's CDR3 is CASSSPQGVGTGELFF. In DNA, the CDR3 is TGTGCCAGCAGCTCCCCTCAGGGCGTGGGCACCGGGGAGCTGTTTTTT. Complete variable domain (other parts from reference TRBV11-1 and TRBJ2-2): EAEVAQSPRYKITEKSQAVAFWCDPISGHATLYWYRQILGQGPELLVQFQDESVVDDSQLPKDRFSAERLKGVDSTLKIQPAELGDSAMYLCASSSPQGVGTGELFFGEGSRLTVL.

V gene TRBV13 combines with J gene TRBJ2-7, with unresolved D. Looked up from germline, CDR1 is PRHDT and CDR2 is FYEKMQ (reference sequence). V lost 3 bases and J 0 bases, leaving 12 bases between the germline ends. This CDR3 contains 15 residues. CDR3 in amino acids: CASSLGIPLSYEQYF. In DNA, the CDR3 is TGTGCCAGCAGCTTGGGAATTCCCCTCTCCTACGAGCAGTACTTC.

The chain employs TRBV7-3 and TRBJ1-1; 10 bases are shared with TRBD1. This CDR3 region has 13 residues. Per the germline V gene, CDR1 is SGHTA and CDR2 is FQGTGA. The V segment lost 5 bases and the J segment 7 bases; nucleotides outside the gene matches: 4. The CDR3 DNA is TGTGCCAGCAGCGCGGGACAGGGGCGTGAAGCTTTCTTT. Amino acids: CASSAGQGREAFF.

The V gene is TRBV5-1, the J gene TRBJ2-1; TRBD1 agrees at 10 bases. Trimming at V came to 4 bases and at J to 4 bases, leaving 2 bases not matched to a gene. From germline, CDR1 is SGHRS and CDR2 YFSETQ. This CDR3 region has 14 residues. In DNA, the CDR3 is TGCGCCAGCAGCAAGGGACAGGGGTACAATGAGCAGTTCTTC. Translated: CASSKGQGYNEQFF.

The V and J genes are TRBV2 and TRBJ2-3; 9 positions match TRBD2. Unmatched junction bases numbered 8, after V lost 5 bases and J lost 2 bases. The CDR3 contains 16 residues. The germline V gene encodes CDR1 SNHLY and CDR2 FYNNEI. CDR3 DNA: TGTGCCAGCAGTTCGACTAGCGGTTTTTCCACAGATACGCAGTATTTT. This sequence encodes CASSSTSGFSTDTQYF.

V and J are TRBV19 and TRBJ2-7, with D perhaps being TRBD1 or TRBD2 (6 bases each). CDR1 LNHDA and CDR2 SQIVND come from the germline V gene (reference sequence). Trimming shortened V by 3 bases and J by 5 bases, and 11 bases separated the two germline ends. The CDR3 runs to 13 residues. The CDR3 DNA follows: TGTGCCAGTAGTATCATAGGGGGGCACGAGCAGTACTTC. Translated: CASSIIGGHEQYF.

The chain is built from TRBV2 and TRBJ1-1; maybe TRBD1 (5 bases). Trimming removed 1 base at V and 6 bases at J, with 12 bases between. The CDR3 sequence is 14 residues long. CDR1 is SNHLY, CDR2 FYNNEI, per germline. The CDR3 DNA sequence: TGTGCCAGCAGTGAAGTGGGGGGGAGACCTGAAGCTTTCTTT. Amino acids: CASSEVGGRPEAFF. Together with reference TRBV2 and TRBJ1-1, the CDR3 gives the full variable domain: EPEVTQTPSHQVTQMGQEVILRCVPISNHLYFYWYRQILGQKVEFLVSFYNNEISEKSEIFDDQFSVERPDGSNFTLKIRSTKLEDSAMYFCASSEVGGRPEAFFGQGTRLTVV.

V and J are TRBV29-1 and TRBJ2-5, with TRBD2 identical over 7 bases. In germline, CDR1 is SQVTM, CDR2 ANQGSEA. The CDR3 is made up of 13 amino acids. Trimming removed 6 bases from V and 4 bases from J; junction bases left unmatched: 8. The CDR3 sequence: CSVRAGVGETQYF. The CDR3 nucleotides read TGCAGCGTGCGGGCGGGGGTAGGAGAGACCCAGTACTTC.

This chain links TRBV15 with TRBJ1-5; D ambiguous. Trimming took off 0 bases at V and 6 bases at J, with 9 bases between the two ends. Germline CDR1 reads LNHNV; CDR2 reads YYDKDF (reference sequence). The CDR3 runs 14 residues. DNA for the CDR3: TGTGCCACCAGCAGAGATCTCGCAATTCAGCCCCAGCATTTT. Translating gives CATSRDLAIQPQHF. Variable domain in full (rest from reference TRBV15 and TRBJ1-5): DAMVIQNPRYQVTQFGKPVTLSCSQTLNHNVMYWYQQKSSQAPKLLFHYYDKDFNNEADTPDNFQSRRPNTSFCFLDIRSPGLGDTAMYLCATSRDLAIQPQHFGDGTRLSIL.

The chain combines TRBV11-1 with TRBJ1-6; tentative D call: TRBD1 (6 bases). The CDR3 runs to 16 residues. CDR1 and CDR2 (germline): SGHAT, FQDESV (reference sequence). V lost 4 bases, J lost 9 bases, and 19 bases lay in between. The CDR3 DNA reads as TGTGCCAGCAGCTCTTCACAACAGGGTCTCGCTTCACCCCTCCACTTT. Translation gives CASSSSQQGLASPLHF.

This CDR3 reads CASSLEATLLGEQFF. The CDR3 DNA reads as TGTGCCAGCAGCTTGGAGGCTACGCTCTTGGGTGAGCAGTTCTTC. V is TRBV7-9 and J is TRBJ2-1; possible D gene TRBD2, 5 bases. The germline V and J ends were trimmed by 3 bases and 9 bases, with 18 bases remaining between them. Germline loops: CDR1 SEHNR, CDR2 FQNEAQ (reference sequence). The CDR3 has 15 residues.

CDR3: CASSEGQNPFYEQYF. The CDR3 DNA is TGTGCCAGCAGTGAAGGGCAAAATCCTTTCTACGAGCAGTACTTC. This chain uses TRBV2 with TRBJ2-7; D unresolved. Germline values: CDR1 SNHLY, CDR2 FYNNEI. Trimming removed 1 base at V and 3 bases at J, with 13 bases between. The CDR3 extends over 15 amino acids.

Details on this clone: Other DNA variants within this sample encode the same CDR3. This chain joins TRBV11-3 and TRBJ1-6; D unclear. The CDR3 is made up of 13 amino acids. Trimming cost V 5 bases and J 12 bases, with 14 bases left between them. Germline V CDR1 and CDR2: SGHNT, YENEEA. The CDR3 sequence: CASSAGSGLPLHF. The CDR3 bases are TGTGCCAGCAGCGCCGGCAGCGGGTTACCCCTCCACTTT.

The chain combines TRBV6-5 with TRBJ1-1; unclear D gene. Trimming took off 2 bases at V and 1 base at J, with 8 bases between the two ends. The CDR3 loop spans 14 amino acids. Per germline, CDR1 MNHEY and CDR2 SVGAGI. The CDR3 DNA reads TGTGCCAGCAGTTACCTCGGCGGGAACACTGAAGCTTTCTTT. Amino acids: CASSYLGGNTEAFF.

Note on this clone: The sample contains more than one DNA sequence encoding this CDR3. The CDR3 here is CASSDSYTGELFF. As DNA, the CDR3 is TGCGCCAGCAGCGACAGTTACACCGGGGAGCTGTTTTTT. V gene TRBV5-1 combines with J gene TRBJ2-2, with a possible D match to TRBD1 (5 bases). The ends were cut back, 4 bases at V and 3 bases at J, with 7 bases in the middle. CDR1 SGHRS and CDR2 YFSETQ come from the germline V gene. The CDR3 loop spans 13 amino acids.

V usage is TRBV11-2 and J usage is TRBJ2-5; 8 bases map to TRBD2. Trimming at V came to 5 bases and at J to 7 bases, leaving 3 bases not matched to a gene. Germline CDR1 SGHAT, CDR2 FQNNGV. CDR3 size: 12 residues. In DNA form, the CDR3 reads TGTGCCAGCAGCCTGGCGGGGGGGACCCAGTACTTC. It translates to CASSLAGGTQYF. The whole variable domain, filled in from reference TRBV11-2 and TRBJ2-5, reads EAGVAQSPRYKIIEKRQSVAFWCNPISGHATLYWYQQILGQGPKLLIQFQNNGVVDDSQLPKDRFSAERLKGVDSTLKIQPAKLEDSAVYLCASSLAGGTQYFGPGTRLLVL.

This rearrangement joins TRBV29-1 to TRBJ2-7; no clear D. This CDR3 comprises 12 residues. V lost 4 bases and J lost 4, with 11 bases in between. Germline V gene data show CDR1 as SQVTM and CDR2 as ANQGSEA. The CDR3: CSVGTGQYEQYF. Here the CDR3 DNA reads TGCAGCGTTGGGACCGGCCAATACGAGCAGTACTTC.

A single count supports this clone. The J gene is TRBJ1-2, the V gene TRBV10-3; D remains ambiguous. Trimming removed 5 bases at V and 2 bases at J, with 9 bases between. Germline V gene data show CDR1 as ENHRY and CDR2 as SYGVKD. CDR3 length: 13 residues. The CDR3 here is CAISLDGNYGYTF. DNA for the CDR3: TGTGCCATCAGTTTAGATGGGAACTATGGCTACACCTTC.

The rearrangement joins TRBV4-3 to TRBJ2-6, with 8 bases aligning to TRBD1. The CDR3 has 16 residues. Germline assignment: CDR1 LGHNA and CDR2 YSLEER. Losses at the gene ends were 1 base for V and 2 bases for J; bases not matched to a gene: 1. Here the CDR3 reads CASSQGTGTGANVLTF. CDR3 coding DNA: TGCGCCAGCAGCCAAGGGACAGGGACTGGGGCCAACGTCCTGACTTTC.

The chain couples TRBV7-9 to TRBJ2-5; 7 bases fit TRBD1. After removal of 2 bases from V and 3 bases from J, the junction contained 6 bases not matched to a gene. This CDR3 has 15 residues. Germline CDR1 reads SEHNR; CDR2 reads FQNEAQ (reference sequence). The CDR3 DNA sequence: TGTGCCAGCAGCTTACAGGGGGATCTAAAAGAGACCCAGTACTTC. Translation: CASSLQGDLKETQYF. The full variable domain, completed using reference TRBV7-9 and TRBJ2-5, is DTGVSQNPRHKITKRGQNVTFRCDPISEHNRLYWYRQTLGQGPEFLTYFQNEAQLEKSRLLSDRFSAERPKGSFSTLEIQRTEQGDSAMYLCASSLQGDLKETQYFGPGTRLLVL.

The chain is built from TRBV5-1 and TRBJ2-1, with TRBD1 identical over 10 bases. CDR3 length equals 16 residues. The germline V gene encodes CDR1 SGHRS and CDR2 YFSETQ. Trimming removed 3 bases from V and 7 bases from J; junction bases left unmatched: 10. CDR3 in amino acids: CASSSLTGGARNEQFF. The CDR3 DNA sequence: TGCGCCAGCAGCTCCTTGACAGGGGGCGCGAGAAATGAGCAGTTCTTC.